The 19 T cell receptor beta chains listed next were all sequenced from one sample in a study of T cell repertoires in cytomegalovirus infection. TCRdb recomputed calls from the reads with MiXCR, one row per CDR3 protein. The sample consists of around 530,000 distinct CDR3 sequences, 26% of them appearing once. Specimen: PBMCs. Source of these receptors: a human donor in good health (CMV status not recorded). Some clones in this sample may be carry-over from other donors' samples.

This clonotype has just a few counts. V and J are TRBV7-4 and TRBJ1-2; no definite D call. CDR3 length equals 15 residues. Germline CDR1 SGHVT, CDR2 SQSDAQ. The V gene lost 2 bases and the J gene lost 5 bases, with 15 bases spanning the gap. CDR3 DNA: TGTGCCAGCAGCTTACCGGGCGTTACAGCTTATGGCTACACCTTC. This gives the protein CASSLPGVTAYGYTF.

This chain links TRBV28 with TRBJ1-1; D is possibly TRBD1 (6 bases). V shed 2 bases and J shed 3 bases, with 13 bases lying between them. This CDR3 is 15 amino acids long. CDR1 is MDHEN, CDR2 SYDVKM, per germline. Here the CDR3 DNA reads TGTGCCAGCAGTTTAAGGAGGGGGGTTTACACTGAAGCTTTCTTT. It encodes CASSLRRGVYTEAFF.

This sequence joins TRBV12-3 or TRBV12-4 and TRBJ1-5; D unresolved. The CDR3 is 14 amino acids. The ends were cut back, 6 bases at V and 6 bases at J, with 15 bases in the middle. This chain's CDR3 is CASSPIKLGQPQHF. DNA for the CDR3: TGTGCCAGCAGCCCTATAAAATTGGGTCAGCCCCAGCATTTT.

The J gene is TRBJ2-7, the V gene TRBV28; unclear D gene. This CDR3 is 15 amino acids long. Germline V gives CDR1 MDHEN, CDR2 SYDVKM. The ends were cut back, 5 bases at V and 7 bases at J, with 21 bases in the middle. CDR3 in amino acids: CASSTRPPGSREQYF. CDR3 DNA sequence: TGTGCCAGCAGTACAAGACCCCCCGGGTCTCGGGAGCAGTACTTC.

In its sample, this clonotype was seen a few times. The rearrangement links TRBV7-9 to TRBJ2-3; 7 bases are shared with TRBD2. Unmatched junction bases numbered 3, after V lost 9 bases and J lost 0 bases. There are 13 residues in the CDR3. The V gene's germline CDR1 is SEHNR and CDR2 FQNEAQ (reference sequence). CDR3 in amino acids: CARGAGSTDTQYF. As DNA, the CDR3 is TGTGCCAGGGGAGCGGGAAGCACAGATACGCAGTATTTT. Drawing the rest from reference TRBV7-9 and TRBJ2-3, the complete variable domain is DTGVSQNPRHKITKRGQNVTFRCDPISEHNRLYWYRQTLGQGPEFLTYFQNEAQLEKSRLLSDRFSAERPKGSFSTLEIQRTEQGDSAMYLCARGAGSTDTQYFGPGTRLTVL.

This clonotype was found a few times. This may be a read error: a much more frequent sequence differs by one nucleotide. DNA for the CDR3: TGTGCCAGCACCCCCAGCTCCTACAATGAGCAGTTCTTC. Protein: CASTPSSYNEQFF. The chain couples TRBV12-3 or TRBV12-4 to TRBJ2-1; D is ambiguous. V was cut by 7 bases and J by 0 bases, with 7 bases left in between. There are 13 residues in the CDR3.

V usage is TRBV29-1 and J usage is TRBJ2-3; D unresolved. Looked up from germline, CDR1 is SQVTM and CDR2 is ANQGSEA. Trimming shortened V by 3 bases and J by 3 bases, and 7 bases separated the two germline ends. This CDR3 spans 12 amino acids. The CDR3 reads CSVETGTDTQYF. CDR3 bases: TGCAGCGTTGAGACCGGAACAGATACGCAGTATTTT.

J is TRBJ2-1 and V is TRBV5-5; TRBD2 agrees at 9 bases. V trimming: 4 bases; J trimming: 6 bases; junction bases outside the gene matches: 14. Germline CDR1 reads SGHKS; CDR2 reads YYEKEE (reference sequence). The CDR3 sequence is 17 residues long. In DNA, the CDR3 is TGTGCCAGCAGCCTCGCCTCGGCGGGAGGGCCGCCCAATGAGCAGTTCTTC. Encoded protein: CASSLASAGGPPNEQFF. The variable domain in full, with the rest retrieved from reference TRBV5-5 and TRBJ2-1, is DAGVTQSPTHLIKTRGQQVTLRCSPISGHKSVSWYQQVLGQGPQFIFQYYEKEERGRGNFPDRFSARQFPNYSSELNVNALLLGDSALYLCASSLASAGGPPNEQFFGPGTRLTVL.

There are many counts of this clonotype. This rearrangement joins TRBV7-2 to TRBJ2-5, with 15 bases identical to TRBD2. Germline lookup yields CDR1 SGHTA and CDR2 FQGNSA. CDR3 size: 16 residues. With 2 bases clipped from V and 5 bases from J, the junction kept 3 bases outside the gene matches. CDR3 in DNA: TGTGCCAGCAGCTTAAGGACTAGCGGGAGGGGGGAGACCCAGTACTTC. Its protein is CASSLRTSGRGETQYF.

This clonotype was found many times. The chain carries TRBV7-2 and TRBJ1-5; D remains unclear. The CDR3 is made up of 15 amino acids. Germline loops: CDR1 SGHTA, CDR2 FQGNSA. Trimming removed 1 base from V and 2 bases from J, with 9 bases in between. The CDR3 protein is CASSLVSSGNQPQHF. CDR3 sequence (DNA): TGTGCCAGCAGCTTAGTGTCCAGCGGCAATCAGCCCCAGCATTTT.

The sample holds a few counts of this clonotype. This chain uses TRBV7-9 with TRBJ2-4; 7 nucleotides align to TRBD1. Germline values: CDR1 SEHNR, CDR2 FQNEAQ (reference sequence). The CDR3 contains 12 residues. V trimming: 11 bases; J trimming: 4 bases; junction bases outside the gene matches: 5. CDR3 region: CAGQGQKNIQYF. The CDR3 DNA reads as TGTGCCGGTCAGGGACAGAAAAACATTCAGTACTTC.

The chain joins TRBV7-9 to TRBJ1-1; D gene uncertain. Germline CDR1 SEHNR, CDR2 FQNEAQ (reference sequence). Deletions cut 4 bases from V and 5 bases from J, with 20 bases between. The CDR3 is 16 residues long. Here the CDR3 DNA reads TGTGCCAGCAGCTCAGAATTTCTGACTGGTAGAACTGAAGCTTTCTTT. It encodes CASSSEFLTGRTEAFF.

In this sample, this clonotype turned up a few times. The genes are TRBV20-1 and TRBJ2-3; D might be TRBD2 (6 bases). The V gene lost 3 bases and the J gene lost 8 bases, with 21 bases spanning the gap. The CDR3 totals 15 residues. CDR1 and CDR2 from the germline V gene are DFQATT and SNEGSKA (reference sequence). CDR3 region: CSASRMVGGAGTQYF. CDR3 DNA: TGCAGTGCTAGTAGGATGGTGGGAGGAGCAGGTACGCAGTATTTT.

This clonotype was seen repeatedly, ten times or more. The gene calls are TRBV7-2 and TRBJ2-5; D is perhaps TRBD1 (5 bases). The length of the CDR3 is 11 residues. In germline, CDR1 is SGHTA, CDR2 FQGNSA. The V and J ends lost 5 bases and 5 bases respectively, with 6 bases between them. The CDR3 nucleotides are TGTGCCAGCAGCCCAGGGGAGACCCAGTACTTC. Translating it yields CASSPGETQYF. The variable domain in full, with the rest retrieved from reference TRBV7-2 and TRBJ2-5, is GAGVSQSPSNKVTEKGKDVELRCDPISGHTALYWYRQSLGQGLEFLIYFQGNSAPDKSGLPSDRFSAERTGGSVSTLTIQRTQQEDSAVYLCASSPGETQYFGPGTRLLVL.

This clonotype was detected many times. The chain is built from TRBV11-2 and TRBJ1-5; 8 bases agree with TRBD1. CDR1 and CDR2 from the germline V gene are SGHAT and FQNNGV. Unmatched junction bases numbered 10, after V lost 5 bases and J lost 4 bases. The CDR3 runs 16 residues. CDR3 bases: TGTGCCAGCAGCCAGACTGGGACAGGAGAAAATCAGCCCCAGCATTTT. Translating gives CASSQTGTGENQPQHF.

This clonotype came up a few times. The V gene is TRBV7-6, the J gene TRBJ1-1; weak D call: TRBD1 (6 bases). The germline V gene has CDR1 SGHVS and CDR2 FNYEAQ. The CDR3 has 18 residues. V lost 5 bases and J 3 bases, leaving 25 bases between the germline ends. In DNA, the CDR3 is TGTGCCAGCAGCGAGAGGTTAGAGACAGGCCTCGGCTACACTGAAGCTTTCTTT. This codes for CASSERLETGLGYTEAFF.

This clonotype was counted ten times or more. The V and J genes are TRBV7-2 and TRBJ1-2; D is unresolved. The V and J ends lost 6 bases and 3 bases respectively, with 8 bases between them. The CDR3 has 12 amino acids. Germline lookup yields CDR1 SGHTA and CDR2 FQGNSA. As DNA, the CDR3 is TGTGCCAGCAGTAAAAGTGACTATGGCTACACCTTC. Translated, it gives CASSKSDYGYTF.

V usage is TRBV6-4 and J usage is TRBJ2-1; TRBD2 matches at 8 bases. The CDR3 spans 15 residues. V shed 2 bases and J 2 bases; nucleotides not matched to a gene: 2. Germline values: CDR1 MRHNA, CDR2 SNTAGT. CDR3 DNA: TGTGCCAGCAGTGACGCGGGAGGTCCCTACAATGAGCAGTTCTTC. This translates into CASSDAGGPYNEQFF.

This clonotype was seen repeatedly, ten times or more. The V and J genes are TRBV7-2 and TRBJ2-5; D possibly matches TRBD1 or TRBD2 (6 bases each). Trimming removed 6 bases at V and 2 bases at J, with 16 bases between. Germline V gene sequence: CDR1 SGHTA, CDR2 FQGNSA. The CDR3 is made up of 15 amino acids. CDR3 sequence reads: CASRGRGPAQETQYF. CDR3 sequence (DNA): TGTGCCAGCAGAGGCCGGGGGCCGGCTCAAGAGACCCAGTACTTC.